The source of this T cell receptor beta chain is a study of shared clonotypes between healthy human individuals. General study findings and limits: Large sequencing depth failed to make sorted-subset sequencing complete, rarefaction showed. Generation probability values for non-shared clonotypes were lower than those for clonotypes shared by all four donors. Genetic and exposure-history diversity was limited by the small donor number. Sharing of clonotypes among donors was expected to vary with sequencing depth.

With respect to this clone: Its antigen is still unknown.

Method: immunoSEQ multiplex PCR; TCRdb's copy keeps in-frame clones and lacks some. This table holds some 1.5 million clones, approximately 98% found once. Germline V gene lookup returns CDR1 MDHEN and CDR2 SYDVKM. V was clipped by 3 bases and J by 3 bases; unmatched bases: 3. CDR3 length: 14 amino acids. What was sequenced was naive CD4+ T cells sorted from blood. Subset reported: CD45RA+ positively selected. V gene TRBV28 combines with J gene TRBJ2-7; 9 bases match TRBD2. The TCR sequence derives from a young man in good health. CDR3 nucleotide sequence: TGTGCCAGCAGTTTGGCACTAGCGGGCTACGAGCAGTACTTC. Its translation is CASSLALAGYEQYF. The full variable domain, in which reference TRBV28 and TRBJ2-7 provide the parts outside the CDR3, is DVKVTQSSRYLVKRTGEKVFLECVQDMDHENMFWYRQDPGLGLRLIYFSYDVKMKEKGDIPEGYSVSREKKERFSLILESASTNQTSMYLCASSLALAGYEQYFGPGTRLTVT.